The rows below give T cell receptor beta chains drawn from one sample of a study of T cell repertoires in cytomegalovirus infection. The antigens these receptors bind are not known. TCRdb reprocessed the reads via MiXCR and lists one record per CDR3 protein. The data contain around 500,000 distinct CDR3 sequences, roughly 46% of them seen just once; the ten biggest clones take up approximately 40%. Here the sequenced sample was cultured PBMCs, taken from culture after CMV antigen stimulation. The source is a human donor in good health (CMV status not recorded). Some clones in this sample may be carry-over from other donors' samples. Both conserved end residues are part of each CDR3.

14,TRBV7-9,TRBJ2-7,CASSYLDRGYEQYF
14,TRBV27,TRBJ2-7,CASSFRDRGDEQYF
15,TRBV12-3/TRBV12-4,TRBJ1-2,CASSFISRAGYGYTF
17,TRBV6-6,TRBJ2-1,CASSYWGLADSYNEQFF
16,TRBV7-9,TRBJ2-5,CASSHPGTATLETQYF
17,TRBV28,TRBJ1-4,CASSFEDRVWTNEKLFF
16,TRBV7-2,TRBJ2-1,CASSWTGTRSGDEQFF
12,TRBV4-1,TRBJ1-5,CASSQGVGPQHF
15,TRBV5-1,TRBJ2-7,CASSLVSSGPYEQYF
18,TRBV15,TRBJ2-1,CATSKGGLAGGSYNEQFF
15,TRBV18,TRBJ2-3,CASSRQGVGTDTQYF
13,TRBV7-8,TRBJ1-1,CASSQDRNTEAFF
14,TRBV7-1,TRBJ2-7,CASSPGTVPYEQYF
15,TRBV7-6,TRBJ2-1,CASSAGRAPYNEQFF
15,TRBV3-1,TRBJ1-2,CASSLTPSGDYGYTF
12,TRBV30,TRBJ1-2,CAWSESNYGYTF
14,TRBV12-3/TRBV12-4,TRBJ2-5,CASSPPQGKETQYF
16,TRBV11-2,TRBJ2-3,CASSPTSGRVPDTQYF
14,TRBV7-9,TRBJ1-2,CASSSWRERHGYTF
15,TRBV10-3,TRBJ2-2,CAISESGQYTGELFF
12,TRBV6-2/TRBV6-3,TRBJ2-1,CASSDRHGEQFF
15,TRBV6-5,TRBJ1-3,CASSRSGTSGNTIYF
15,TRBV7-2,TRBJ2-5,CASSLVAGGRETQYF
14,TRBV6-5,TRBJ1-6,CASTIGTVNSPLHF